Reported below is one T cell receptor beta chain. The data were produced by immunoSEQ multiplex PCR, yet TCRdb's version contains in-frame clones alone and is incomplete. The table has tens of thousands of clones, roughly 89% seen once. The sample is drawn from a study of blood T cell repertoires in COVID-19. Overall study: There were acute and convalescent COVID-19 samples, and they came from the United States, Italy and Spain. The analysed material was cDNA or gDNA that came from T cells, B-cell-depleted T cells, or PBMCs.

The CDR3 loop spans 16 amino acids. The V and J ends lost 0 bases and 5 bases, in that order; junction bases with no gene match: 1. CDR1 and CDR2 (germline): SGHDT, YYEEEE. Sequenced sample: peripheral blood. This chain joins TRBV5-6 and TRBJ2-2, with 13 positions matching TRBD2. The receptor was derived from a man aged 25-45 years with acute or convalescent COVID-19. The CDR3 DNA reads TGTGCCAGCAGCTTGGGGACTAGCGGGAGAACCGGGGAGCTGTTTTTT. This sequence encodes CASSLGTSGRTGELFF.